Listed below are T cell receptor beta chains from one sample, sequenced in a study of CD8+ T cells in alopecia areata. Here immunoSEQ multiplex PCR was the method, and the copy in TCRdb shows in-frame clones only, minus some. The sample yields about 220,000 clones, under 60% seen once. The specimen comprised CD4+ T cells sorted from blood, sampled at week 4, from a patient treated with tofacitinib. The receptors shown here come from a human donor with alopecia areata. The CDR3 runs from the conserved cysteine through the conserved F or W. A D gene is named only where the DNA matches it firmly. Not all rows give a size; the values are once, few, many and, for expanded clones, a class.

cdr3_aa,cdr3_nt,j_call,clone_size,v_call,d_call
CASGFVSSHEQYF,TGTGCCAGCGGGTTTGTATCGAGCCACGAGCAGTACTTC,TRBJ2-7,few,TRBV27,-
CASTPGANSPLHF,TGTGCCAGCACTCCCGGTGCAAATTCACCCCTCCACTTT,TRBJ1-6,-,TRBV6-1,-
CASSLQRTNYGYTF,TGTGCCAGCAGTCTTCAAAGGACTAACTATGGCTACACCTTC,TRBJ1-2,many,TRBV7-3,-
CASSYSGRPPYGYTF,TGTGCCAGCAGTTACTCAGGACGGCCACCTTATGGCTACACCTTC,TRBJ1-2,-,TRBV6-6,-
CASIRQRSYGYTF,TGTGCCAGCATTCGACAGCGTAGCTATGGCTACACCTTC,TRBJ1-2,-,TRBV2,-
CATSLPPDYGYTF,TGTGCCACCAGCCTCCCCCCGGACTATGGCTACACCTTC,TRBJ1-2,-,TRBV15,-
CSVQGPAEAFF,TGCAGCGTTCAGGGACCGGCTGAAGCTTTCTTT,TRBJ1-1,-,TRBV29-1,-
CASSYSGANTGELFF,TGTGCCAGCAGTTACAGCGGGGCTAACACCGGGGAGCTGTTTTTT,TRBJ2-2,-,TRBV6-5,TRBD2
CAWRGRAGGYTF,TGTGCCTGGAGGGGCAGGGCGGGTGGCTACACCTTC,TRBJ1-2,-,TRBV30,-
CASSDRALGYTF,TGTGCCAGCAGTGATAGAGCGCTGGGCTACACCTTC,TRBJ1-2,-,TRBV2,-
CSVYLGSGANVLTF,TGCAGCGTTTATCTAGGGTCTGGGGCCAACGTCCTGACTTTC,TRBJ2-6,-,TRBV29-1,-
CATGPGQETQYF,TGTGCCACCGGGCCCGGCCAGGAGACCCAGTACTTC,TRBJ2-5,-,TRBV6-6,-
CASSRDRAGDQYF,TGTGCCAGCAGCCGGGATCGGGCGGGGGACCAGTACTTC,TRBJ2-7,-,TRBV14,TRBD2
CASTSGGGLNTGELFF,TGTGCCAGCACCTCGGGCGGGGGGCTAAACACCGGGGAGCTGTTTTTT,TRBJ2-2,few,TRBV7-2,TRBD2
CSVGDSTDARQPQHF,TGCAGCGTTGGAGACAGCACCGACGCGCGGCAGCCCCAGCATTTT,TRBJ1-5,few,TRBV29-1,-
CASSTTGVYEQYF,TGTGCCAGCAGTACAACAGGGGTCTACGAGCAGTACTTC,TRBJ2-7,-,TRBV28,TRBD1
CAWSVRGGIFPEAFF,TGTGCCTGGAGTGTACGAGGAGGCATCTTCCCTGAAGCTTTCTTT,TRBJ1-1,once,TRBV30,-
CASGGVNTEAFF,TGTGCCAGCGGGGGGGTCAACACTGAAGCTTTCTTT,TRBJ1-1,-,TRBV27,-
CATSRPRGAGGSFSTDTQYF,TGTGCCACCAGCAGGCCTCGGGGGGCGGGGGGTTCCTTTAGCACAGATACGCAGTATTTT,TRBJ2-3,-,TRBV15,TRBD2
CSARAQEKLFF,TGCAGTGCTAGGGCCCAAGAAAAACTGTTTTTT,TRBJ1-4,-,TRBV20-1,-
CASSPGGGGSPLHF,TGTGCCAGCTCACCAGGGGGTGGAGGTTCACCCCTCCACTTT,TRBJ1-6,-,TRBV18,-
CASSLAGGSDYGYTF,TGCGCCAGCAGCTTGGCGGGGGGCTCGGACTATGGCTACACCTTC,TRBJ1-2,-,TRBV5-1,-
CAWTSGGDTQYF,TGTGCCTGGACTAGCGGGGGAGATACGCAGTATTTT,TRBJ2-3,-,TRBV30,TRBD2
CASSLESTGTFNSPLHF,TGTGCCAGCAGCTTGGAAAGCACCGGGACCTTCAATTCACCCCTCCACTTT,TRBJ1-6,-,TRBV5-4,-
CASSGEETEAFF,TGTGCCAGCAGCGGAGAGGAGACTGAAGCTTTCTTT,TRBJ1-1,-,TRBV2,-
CASSISMNTGELFF,TGTGCCAGTAGTATCTCCATGAACACCGGGGAGCTGTTTTTT,TRBJ2-2,-,TRBV19,-
CSVLYTLDSPLHF,TGCAGCGTTCTGTATACTTTGGATTCACCCCTCCACTTT,TRBJ1-6,few,TRBV29-1,-
CASSNLYEQYF,TGTGCCAGTAGTAACCTCTACGAGCAGTACTTC,TRBJ2-7,-,TRBV19,-
CSVTGQEGEKLFF,TGCAGCGTTACGGGACAGGAGGGTGAAAAACTGTTTTTT,TRBJ1-4,few,TRBV29-1,TRBD1
CAWSVVSNQPQHF,TGTGCCTGGAGTGTGGTGAGCAATCAGCCCCAGCATTTT,TRBJ1-5,-,TRBV30,-
CSVPAGGLAYGYTF,TGCAGCGTTCCCGCCGGGGGGCTTGCCTATGGCTACACCTTC,TRBJ1-2,-,TRBV29-1,-
CASSPTGSGANVLTF,TGCGCCAGCAGCCCGACAGGGAGTGGGGCCAACGTCCTGACTTTC,TRBJ2-6,-,TRBV5-1,TRBD1
CASSFRGTLDQPQHF,TGTGCCAGCAGCTTTCGAGGGACATTGGATCAGCCCCAGCATTTT,TRBJ1-5,-,TRBV5-6,-
CATSRGDRTRAKNIQYF,TGTGCCACCAGCAGAGGTGACAGGACAAGGGCCAAAAACATTCAGTACTTC,TRBJ2-4,once,TRBV15,-
CASSEVSEQFF,TGTGCCAGCAGTGAGGTATCCGAGCAGTTCTTC,TRBJ2-1,-,TRBV25-1,-
CSAASQGGSTEAFF,TGCAGCGCCGCCTCCCAGGGAGGGAGCACTGAAGCTTTCTTT,TRBJ1-1,once,TRBV29-1,-
CASSLMSEITEAFF,TGTGCCAGCAGCTTAATGTCTGAGATCACTGAAGCTTTCTTT,TRBJ1-1,few,TRBV7-2,-
CASSRHDRTDTQYF,TGTGCCAGCAGTAGGCACGATCGTACAGATACGCAGTATTTT,TRBJ2-3,-,TRBV6-6,-
CAWSVTDGYTF,TGTGCCTGGAGTGTTACGGATGGCTACACCTTC,TRBJ1-2,-,TRBV30,-
CSVEKVSAGGYTF,TGCAGCGTTGAAAAGGTCTCAGCGGGAGGCTACACCTTC,TRBJ1-2,-,TRBV29-1,-
CSVAKQLMNTEAFF,TGCAGCGTTGCTAAACAGTTAATGAACACTGAAGCTTTCTTT,TRBJ1-1,-,TRBV29-1,-
CASSPGTGIVLTF,TGTGCCAGCAGCCCTGGGACAGGGATCGTCCTGACTTTC,TRBJ2-6,-,TRBV7-2,TRBD1
CASSPQTGVTEAFF,TGTGCCAGCAGCCCCCAGACAGGGGTCACTGAAGCTTTCTTT,TRBJ1-1,-,TRBV27,TRBD1
CASSLEEDGYTF,TGTGCCAGCAGCTTAGAGGAAGATGGCTACACCTTC,TRBJ1-2,few,TRBV7-4,-
CASSRTGGTEAFF,TGTGCCAGCAGTCGGACCGGTGGCACTGAAGCTTTCTTT,TRBJ1-1,-,TRBV5-6,-
CASSGRFNEKLFF,TGTGCCAGCAGTGGGAGGTTTAATGAAAAACTGTTTTTT,TRBJ1-4,-,TRBV2,-
CASTPRPGDSPLHF,TGTGCCAGCACCCCCCGGCCTGGGGATTCACCCCTCCACTTT,TRBJ1-6,-,TRBV6-1,-
CASGQQGGQETQYF,TGCGCCAGCGGCCAACAGGGGGGACAAGAGACCCAGTACTTC,TRBJ2-5,-,TRBV5-1,TRBD1
CSGAKGDSVEYF,TGCAGCGGCGCGAAGGGGGACTCAGTAGAGTACTTC,TRBJ2-7,-,TRBV29-1,-
CAILFLENTEAFF,TGTGCCATCTTATTCCTCGAGAACACTGAAGCTTTCTTT,TRBJ1-1,-,TRBV6-1,-
CASSPGEKDTQYF,TGTGCCAGCAGCCCTGGGGAAAAAGATACGCAGTATTTT,TRBJ2-3,many,TRBV7-8,-
CASSFGQGVYNEQFF,TGTGCCAGCAGCTTCGGACAGGGGGTTTACAATGAGCAGTTCTTC,TRBJ2-1,-,TRBV5-8,TRBD1
CASNPIRQVQTSNTYEQYF,TGTGCCAGTAATCCTATAAGACAGGTCCAAACCTCTAATACCTACGAGCAGTACTTC,TRBJ2-7,-,TRBV2,-
CATSRDRGFEAFF,TGTGCCACCAGCAGAGATCGTGGGTTTGAAGCTTTCTTT,TRBJ1-1,-,TRBV15,-
CSVAGVGTEAFF,TGCAGCGTTGCCGGGGTAGGCACTGAAGCTTTCTTT,TRBJ1-1,-,TRBV29-1,-
CSVDSGVNYGYTF,TGCAGCGTTGATTCTGGGGTAAACTATGGCTACACCTTC,TRBJ1-2,-,TRBV29-1,-
CASRRGFF,TGCGCCAGCCGTAGGGGGTTCTTC,TRBJ2-1,-,TRBV23-1,-